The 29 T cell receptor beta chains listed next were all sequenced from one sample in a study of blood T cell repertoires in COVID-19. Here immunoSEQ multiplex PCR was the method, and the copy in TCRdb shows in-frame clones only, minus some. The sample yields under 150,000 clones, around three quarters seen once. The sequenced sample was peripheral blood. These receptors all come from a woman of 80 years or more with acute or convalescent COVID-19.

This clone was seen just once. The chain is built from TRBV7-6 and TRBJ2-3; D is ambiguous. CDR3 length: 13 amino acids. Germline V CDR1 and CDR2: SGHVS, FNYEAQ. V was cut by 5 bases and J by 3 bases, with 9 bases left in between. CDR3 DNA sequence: TGTGCCAGCAGCCCCCGACTGACAGATACGCAGTATTTT. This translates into CASSPRLTDTQYF.

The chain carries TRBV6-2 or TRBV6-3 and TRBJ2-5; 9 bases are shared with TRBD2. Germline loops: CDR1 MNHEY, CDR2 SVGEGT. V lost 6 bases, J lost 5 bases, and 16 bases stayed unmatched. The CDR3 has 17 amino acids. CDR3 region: CASSKLVAGAGGETQYF. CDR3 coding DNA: TGTGCCAGCAGCAAACTGGTAGCGGGAGCGGGAGGCGAGACCCAGTACTTC.

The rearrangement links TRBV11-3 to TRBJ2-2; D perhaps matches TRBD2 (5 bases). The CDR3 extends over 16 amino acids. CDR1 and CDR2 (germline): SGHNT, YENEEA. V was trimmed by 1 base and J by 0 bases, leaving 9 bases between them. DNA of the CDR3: TGTGCCAGCAGCTTAGCGGGATCCGCGAACACCGGGGAGCTGTTTTTT. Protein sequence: CASSLAGSANTGELFF.

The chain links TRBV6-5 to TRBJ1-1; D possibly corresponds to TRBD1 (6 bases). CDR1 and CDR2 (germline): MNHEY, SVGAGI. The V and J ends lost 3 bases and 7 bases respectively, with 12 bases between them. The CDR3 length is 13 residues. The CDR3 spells CASSYSDRYEAFF. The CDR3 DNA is TGTGCCAGCAGTTATTCGGACAGATATGAAGCTTTCTTT.

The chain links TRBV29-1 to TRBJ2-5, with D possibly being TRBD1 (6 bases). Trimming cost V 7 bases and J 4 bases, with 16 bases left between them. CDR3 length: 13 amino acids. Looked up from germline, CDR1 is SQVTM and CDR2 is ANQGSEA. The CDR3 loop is CSGTPGTLETQYF. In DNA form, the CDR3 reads TGCAGCGGAACACCCGGGACACTAGAGACCCAGTACTTC. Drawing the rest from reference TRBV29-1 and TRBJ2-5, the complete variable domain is SAVISQKPSRDICQRGTSLTIQCQVDSQVTMMFWYRQQPGQSLTLIATANQGSEATYESGFVIDKFPISRPNLTFSTLTVSNMSPEDSSIYLCSGTPGTLETQYFGPGTRLLVL.

CDR3 residues: CASSTRPWGLVSVNEQFF. Written as DNA, the CDR3 is TGTGCCAGTAGTACTCGCCCCTGGGGGCTGGTTAGCGTCAATGAGCAGTTCTTC. This chain connects TRBV19 to TRBJ2-1, with a possible D match to TRBD1 (6 bases). Germline V gene data show CDR1 as LNHDA and CDR2 as SQIVND (reference sequence). The CDR3 spans 18 residues. With 4 bases removed from V and 6 bases from J, the gap between germline ends came to 25 bases. Looking up the rest from reference TRBV19 and TRBJ2-1 gives the full variable domain: DGGITQSPKYLFRKEGQNVTLSCEQNLNHDAMYWYRQDPGQGLRLIYYSQIVNDFQKGDIAEGYSVSREKKESFPLTVTSAQKNPTAFYLCASSTRPWGLVSVNEQFFGPGTRLTVL.

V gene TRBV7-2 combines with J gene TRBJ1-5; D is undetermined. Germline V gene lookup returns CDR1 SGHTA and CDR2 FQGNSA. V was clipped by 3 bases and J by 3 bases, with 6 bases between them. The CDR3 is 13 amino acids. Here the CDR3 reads CASSFGSNQPQHF. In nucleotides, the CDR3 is TGTGCCAGCAGCTTCGGGTCCAATCAGCCCCAGCATTTT.

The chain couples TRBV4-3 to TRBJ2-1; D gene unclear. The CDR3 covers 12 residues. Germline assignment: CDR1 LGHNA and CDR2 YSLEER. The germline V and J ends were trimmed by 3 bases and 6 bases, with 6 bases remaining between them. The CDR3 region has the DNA TGCGCCAGCAGCCACCGCGGCAATGAGCAGTTCTTC. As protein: CASSHRGNEQFF.

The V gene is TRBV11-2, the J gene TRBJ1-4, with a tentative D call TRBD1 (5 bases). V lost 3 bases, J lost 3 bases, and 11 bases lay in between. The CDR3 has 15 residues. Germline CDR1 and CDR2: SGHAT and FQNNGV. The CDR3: CASSFGGEANEKLFF. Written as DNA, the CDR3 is TGTGCCAGCAGCTTCGGAGGGGAGGCTAATGAAAAACTGTTTTTT.

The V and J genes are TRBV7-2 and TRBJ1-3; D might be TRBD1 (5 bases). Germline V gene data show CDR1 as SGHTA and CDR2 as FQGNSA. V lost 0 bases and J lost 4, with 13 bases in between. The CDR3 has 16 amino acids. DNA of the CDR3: TGTGCCAGCAGCTTAGCGCGGACCAGGGCCGGAAACACCATATATTTT. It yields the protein CASSLARTRAGNTIYF.

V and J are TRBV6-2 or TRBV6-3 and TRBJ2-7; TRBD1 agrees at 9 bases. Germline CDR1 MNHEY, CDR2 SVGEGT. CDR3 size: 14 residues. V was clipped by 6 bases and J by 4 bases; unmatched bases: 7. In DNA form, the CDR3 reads TGTGCCAGCAGCCGAGGACAGGGGCCTTACGAGCAGTACTTC. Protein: CASSRGQGPYEQYF.

CDR3 region: CASSLTGRRDSGNTIYF. CDR3 sequence (DNA): TGTGCCAGCAGCTTAACGGGAAGGAGGGACTCTGGAAACACCATATATTTT. The rearrangement links TRBV7-3 to TRBJ1-3, with D hard to call. Trimming stripped 0 bases from V and 0 bases from J, with 12 bases between. The CDR3 consists of 17 residues. Germline V lookup: CDR1 SGHTA, CDR2 FQGTGA.

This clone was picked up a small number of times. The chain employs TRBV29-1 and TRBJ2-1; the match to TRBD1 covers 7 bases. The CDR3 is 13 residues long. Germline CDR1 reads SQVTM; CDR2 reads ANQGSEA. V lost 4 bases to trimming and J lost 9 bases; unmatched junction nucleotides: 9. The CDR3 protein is CSVARTGYPEQFF. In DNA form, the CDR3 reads TGCAGCGTTGCCCGGACAGGCTATCCTGAGCAGTTCTTC.

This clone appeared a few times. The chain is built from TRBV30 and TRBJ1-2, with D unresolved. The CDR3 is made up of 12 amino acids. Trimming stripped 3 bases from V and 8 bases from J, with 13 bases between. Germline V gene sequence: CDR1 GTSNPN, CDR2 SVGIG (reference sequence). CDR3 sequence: CAWRSQIGGYTF. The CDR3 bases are TGTGCCTGGAGATCACAGATAGGAGGCTACACCTTC.

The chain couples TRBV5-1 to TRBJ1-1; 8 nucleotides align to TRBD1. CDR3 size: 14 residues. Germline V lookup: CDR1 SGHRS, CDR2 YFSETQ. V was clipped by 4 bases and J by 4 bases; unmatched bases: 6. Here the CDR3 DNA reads TGCGCCAGCAGCGTCGGACAGGGAGCCACTGAAGCTTTCTTT. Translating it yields CASSVGQGATEAFF.

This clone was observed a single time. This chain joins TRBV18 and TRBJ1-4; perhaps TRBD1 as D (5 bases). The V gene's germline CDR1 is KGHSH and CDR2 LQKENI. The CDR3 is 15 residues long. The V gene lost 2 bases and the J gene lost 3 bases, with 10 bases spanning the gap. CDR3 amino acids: CASSPSAGANEKLFF. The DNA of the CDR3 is TGTGCCAGCTCACCATCGGCGGGGGCTAATGAAAAACTGTTTTTT.

The CDR3 loop reads CASSFRGNEQFF. The CDR3 DNA follows: TGCGCCAGCAGCTTCAGGGGAAATGAGCAGTTCTTC. The chain combines TRBV5-1 with TRBJ2-1; tentative D call: TRBD1 (6 bases). The V gene's germline CDR1 is SGHRS and CDR2 YFSETQ. Deletions cut 2 bases from V and 7 bases from J, with 7 bases between. The CDR3 loop spans 12 amino acids.

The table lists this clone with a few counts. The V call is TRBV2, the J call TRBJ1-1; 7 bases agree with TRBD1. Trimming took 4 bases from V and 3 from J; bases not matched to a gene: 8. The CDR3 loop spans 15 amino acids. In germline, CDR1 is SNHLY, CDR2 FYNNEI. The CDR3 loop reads CASSVGDRDYTEAFF. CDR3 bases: TGTGCCAGCAGTGTTGGGGACAGAGACTACACTGAAGCTTTCTTT.

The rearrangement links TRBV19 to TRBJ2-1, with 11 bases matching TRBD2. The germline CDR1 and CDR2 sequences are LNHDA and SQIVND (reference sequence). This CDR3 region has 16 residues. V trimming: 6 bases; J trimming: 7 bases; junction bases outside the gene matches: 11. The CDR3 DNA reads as TGTGCCAGTAGCCAGCCTCTAGCGGGAGGCTTGAATGAGCAGTTCTTC. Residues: CASSQPLAGGLNEQFF.

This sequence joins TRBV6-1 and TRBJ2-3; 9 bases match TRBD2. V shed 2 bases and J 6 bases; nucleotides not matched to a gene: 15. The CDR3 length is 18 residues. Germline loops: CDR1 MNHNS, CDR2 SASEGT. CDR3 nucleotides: TGTGCCAGCAGTGAAACCCCTCGTACTAGCGGGTGGGCCGATACGCAGTATTTT. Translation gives CASSETPRTSGWADTQYF.

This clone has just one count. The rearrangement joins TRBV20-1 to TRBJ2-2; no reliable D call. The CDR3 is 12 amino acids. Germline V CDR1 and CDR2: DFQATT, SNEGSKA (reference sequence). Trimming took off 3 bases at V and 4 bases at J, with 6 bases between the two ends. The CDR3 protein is CSASWPTGELFF. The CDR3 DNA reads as TGCAGTGCTAGTTGGCCCACCGGGGAGCTGTTTTTT.

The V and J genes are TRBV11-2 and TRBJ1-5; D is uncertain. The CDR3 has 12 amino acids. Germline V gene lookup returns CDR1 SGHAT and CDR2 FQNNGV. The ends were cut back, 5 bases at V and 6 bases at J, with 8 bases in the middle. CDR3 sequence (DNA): TGTGCCAGCAGCGATTCGGGTCAGCCCCAGCATTTT. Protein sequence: CASSDSGQPQHF.

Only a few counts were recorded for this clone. The CDR3 region is CAPRQGLADSYEQYF. The CDR3, as DNA: TGTGCCCCCCGGCAGGGGCTAGCGGACTCCTACGAGCAGTACTTC. The chain links TRBV24-1 to TRBJ2-7; D is possibly TRBD2 (7 bases). The CDR3 runs to 15 residues. Germline lookup yields CDR1 KGHDR and CDR2 SFDVKD. Trimming cost V 12 bases and J 0 bases, with 20 bases left between them.

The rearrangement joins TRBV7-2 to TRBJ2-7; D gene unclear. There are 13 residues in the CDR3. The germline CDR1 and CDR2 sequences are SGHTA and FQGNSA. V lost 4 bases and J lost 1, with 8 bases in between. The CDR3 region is CASSSTGSYEQYF. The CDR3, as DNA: TGTGCCAGCAGCTCAACGGGTTCCTACGAGCAGTACTTC.

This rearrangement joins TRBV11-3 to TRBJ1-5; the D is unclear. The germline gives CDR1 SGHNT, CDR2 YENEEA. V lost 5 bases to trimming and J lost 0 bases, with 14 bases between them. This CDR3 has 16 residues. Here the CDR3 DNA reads TGTGCCAGCAGCCCAAAGCCGGGAAATAGCAATCAGCCCCAGCATTTT. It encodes CASSPKPGNSNQPQHF. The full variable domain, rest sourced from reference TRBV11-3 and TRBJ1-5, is EAGVVQSPRYKIIEKKQPVAFWCNPISGHNTLYWYLQNLGQGPELLIRYENEEAVDDSQLPKDRFSAERLKGVDSTLKIQPAELGDSAVYLCASSPKPGNSNQPQHFGDGTRLSIL.

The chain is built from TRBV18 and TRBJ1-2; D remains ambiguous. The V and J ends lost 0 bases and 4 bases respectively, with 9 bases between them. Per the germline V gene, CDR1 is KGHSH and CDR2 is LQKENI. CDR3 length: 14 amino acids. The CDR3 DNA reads TGTGCCAGCTCACCACCGGGAGGATCCTATGGCTACACCTTC. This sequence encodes CASSPPGGSYGYTF.

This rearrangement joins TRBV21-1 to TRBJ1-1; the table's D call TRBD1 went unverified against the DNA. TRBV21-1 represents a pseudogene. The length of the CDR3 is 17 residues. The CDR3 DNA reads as TGTGCCAGCAGCAAAGAGGAGGGGCAGGGGGTGGGGACTGAAGCTTTCTTT. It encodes CASSKEEGQGVGTEAFF.

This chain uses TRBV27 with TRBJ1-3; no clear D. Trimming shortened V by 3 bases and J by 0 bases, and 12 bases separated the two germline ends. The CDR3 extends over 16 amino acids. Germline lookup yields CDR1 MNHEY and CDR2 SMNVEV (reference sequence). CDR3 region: CASSFEQSNSGNTIYF. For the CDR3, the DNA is TGTGCCAGCAGTTTCGAACAGTCCAACTCTGGAAACACCATATATTTT.

CDR3 DNA sequence: TGTGCCAGCAGCTTTAACAGGGAAGGTGGCTACACCTTC. The encoded protein is CASSFNREGGYTF. This chain connects TRBV7-2 to TRBJ1-2; possibly TRBD1 for D (6 bases). The CDR3 spans 13 residues. Between the trimmed V and J ends, which lost 3 bases and 7 bases, there was a span of 12 bases. The germline gives CDR1 SGHTA, CDR2 FQGNSA.